These 20 T cell receptor beta chains share one sample of origin, sequenced in a study of human T cells and chemical hapten exposure. As for time point: healthy volunteer bleed at 2 weeks. Total RNA came from unfractionated whole blood. TCRdb called the RACE reads again in MiXCR, with one record for every CDR3 protein. The table has 75,000 to 100,000 distinct CDR3 sequences, just under 9% seen once; the top ten hold approximately 2.8%. Sequencing was performed on whole blood. Source of these receptors: a female donor in good health. Some clones in this sample may be carry-over from other donors' samples.

Only a few counts were recorded for this clonotype. The V gene is TRBV7-2, the J gene TRBJ1-1, with D uncertain. CDR1 SGHTA and CDR2 FQGNSA come from the germline V gene. This CDR3 has 16 residues. V was pared by 5 bases and J by 0 bases, with 16 bases between. The CDR3 loop is CASSGNGQTMNTEAFF. CDR3 nucleotides: TGTGCCAGCAGCGGGAACGGGCAAACCATGAACACTGAAGCTTTCTTT.

This clonotype was found many times. The J gene is TRBJ1-5, the V gene TRBV6-2 or TRBV6-3; D is perhaps TRBD1 (6 bases). V dropped 6 bases and J dropped 4 bases, with 10 bases sitting between them. Germline V gene lookup returns CDR1 MNHEY and CDR2 SVGEGT. This CDR3 has 13 amino acids. Written as DNA, the CDR3 is TGTGCCAGCAGACCGGACAGTAATCAGCCCCAGCATTTT. Translation gives CASRPDSNQPQHF.

The chain has TRBV11-3 and TRBJ2-3; D tentatively reads TRBD1 or TRBD2 (5 bases each). CDR3 length: 15 amino acids. V was trimmed by 5 bases and J by 5 bases, leaving 17 bases between them. Germline values: CDR1 SGHNT, CDR2 YENEEA. The CDR3 sequence is CASSPGAALVDTQYF. As DNA, the CDR3 is TGTGCCAGCAGCCCCGGGGCGGCCCTAGTAGATACGCAGTATTTT.

The chain carries TRBV2 and TRBJ2-3; D unclear. The CDR3 is made up of 12 amino acids. Germline CDR1 and CDR2: SNHLY and FYNNEI. V gave up 4 bases and J gave up 6 bases, with 8 bases separating them. The CDR3: CASSGQWDTQYF. The DNA for the CDR3 is TGTGCCAGCAGTGGGCAGTGGGATACGCAGTATTTT.

As for this clonotype: Given a much more abundant clone one base away, this may be a read error. The chain uses TRBV20-1 and TRBJ2-5; no firm D call. The CDR3 is 14 amino acids. V lost 7 bases and J 2 bases, leaving 17 bases between the germline ends. Looked up from germline, CDR1 is DFQATT and CDR2 is SNEGSKA (reference sequence). This CDR3 is CSVFSEWAQETQYF. DNA for the CDR3: TGCAGTGTGTTTTCGGAGTGGGCACAAGAGACCCAGTACTTC.

This clonotype turned up a few times. V is TRBV5-8 and J is TRBJ1-2; 10 bases align to TRBD1. In germline, CDR1 is SGHTS, CDR2 YDEGEE. V was clipped by 4 bases and J by 3 bases; unmatched bases: 15. This CDR3 has 18 amino acids. The CDR3 protein is CASSPSVRQGAGYYGYTF. CDR3 coding DNA: TGTGCCAGCAGCCCTAGCGTGCGACAGGGGGCTGGATACTATGGCTACACCTTC.

This clonotype has more than one count but fewer than ten. The J gene is TRBJ2-1, the V gene TRBV29-1, with TRBD2 matching over 8 bases. CDR3 length: 14 residues. Germline values: CDR1 SQVTM, CDR2 ANQGSEA. With V trimmed by 7 bases and J by 8 bases, 13 bases remained unmatched. The CDR3 coding sequence is TGCAGCGCCGACATGAGAGCGGGAGTGGATGAGCAGTTCTTC. It is translated as CSADMRAGVDEQFF.

This clonotype was recorded at least ten times. The V gene is TRBV5-1, the J gene TRBJ2-2; 8 bases match TRBD1. The CDR3 is made up of 15 amino acids. Germline CDR1 SGHRS, CDR2 YFSETQ. J lost 2 bases, V lost 4 bases, and 4 bases had no gene match. CDR3 DNA sequence: TGCGCCAGCAGCACCGGACAGGGAAACACCGGGGAGCTGTTTTTT. Translation gives CASSTGQGNTGELFF. Together with reference TRBV5-1 and TRBJ2-2, the CDR3 gives the full variable domain: KAGVTQTPRYLIKTRGQQVTLSCSPISGHRSVSWYQQTPGQGLQFLFEYFSETQRNKGNFPGRFSGRQFSNSRSEMNVSTLELGDSALYLCASSTGQGNTGELFFGEGSRLTVL.

The table lists this clonotype with many counts. The chain carries TRBV6-1 and TRBJ2-5; D uncertain. The germline V gene has CDR1 MNHNS and CDR2 SASEGT. Trimming shortened V by 1 base and J by 1 base, and 10 bases separated the two germline ends. The CDR3 is 15 residues long. The CDR3 loop reads CASSEETRSQETQYF. The CDR3, as DNA: TGTGCCAGCAGTGAAGAGACCCGCAGCCAAGAGACCCAGTACTTC.

This clonotype was seen only a few times. The chain has TRBV11-2 and TRBJ2-7; 7 nucleotides align to TRBD1. V gave up 5 bases and J gave up 2 bases; unmatched junction bases: 6. CDR1 SGHAT and CDR2 FQNNGV come from the germline V gene. The CDR3 is 14 amino acids. The CDR3 loop reads CASSARQGTYEQYF. CDR3 sequence (DNA): TGTGCCAGCAGCGCCCGACAGGGAACCTACGAGCAGTACTTC.

This clonotype has just a few counts. V is TRBV25-1 and J is TRBJ2-3, with 8 bases lining up with TRBD1. Germline values: CDR1 MGHDK, CDR2 SYGVNS. There are 16 residues in the CDR3. V gave up 5 bases and J gave up 0 bases; unmatched junction bases: 7. In nucleotides, the CDR3 is TGTGCCAGCAGTACGACAGGGGTATCTAGCACAGATACGCAGTATTTT. This gives the protein CASSTTGVSSTDTQYF.

The chain couples TRBV21-1 to TRBJ2-3; the D call TRBD2 from the table was never checked on the DNA. TRBV21-1 is termed a pseudogene. This CDR3 is built from 16 residues. The chain's CDR3 is CASSKSSSGEADTQYF. The CDR3 DNA reads as TGTGCCAGCAGCAAATCATCTAGCGGGGAAGCAGATACGCAGTATTTT.

This clonotype was observed a few times. V usage is TRBV7-2 and J usage is TRBJ2-4; 8 bases fit TRBD2. This CDR3 is 14 amino acids long. J gave up 9 bases and V 5 bases, and 9 bases lay outside the gene matches. The germline gives CDR1 SGHTA, CDR2 FQGNSA. As DNA, the CDR3 is TGTGCCAGCAGCCCCTGTCGGGGGGGTTGCATTCAGTACTTC. Translated, it gives CASSPCRGGCIQYF.

This clonotype was picked up many times. The gene calls are TRBV11-2 and TRBJ1-1, with D perhaps TRBD1 (5 bases). V dropped 2 bases and J dropped 8 bases, with 15 bases sitting between them. CDR1 is SGHAT and CDR2 is FQNNGV in the germline V gene. This CDR3 has 14 amino acids. The CDR3 DNA sequence: TGTGCCAGCAGCTTATTGCCGGGGGACCTCGAAGCTTTCTTT. This codes for CASSLLPGDLEAFF.

This clonotype was seen repeatedly, ten times or more. V is TRBV28 and J is TRBJ1-2; D possibly corresponds to TRBD1 (6 bases). V lost 5 bases, J lost 6 bases, and 13 bases lay in between. CDR1 is MDHEN, CDR2 SYDVKM, per germline. The CDR3 totals 13 residues. The CDR3 sequence is CASSLQGLDGYTF. As DNA, the CDR3 is TGTGCCAGCAGTCTGCAGGGGCTTGATGGCTACACCTTC.

In its sample, this clonotype was seen many times. This chain uses TRBV30 with TRBJ1-4, with D tentatively TRBD1 (5 bases). The germline CDR1 and CDR2 sequences are GTSNPN and SVGIG (reference sequence). The CDR3 is 13 amino acids. V was clipped by 3 bases and J by 6 bases, with 11 bases between them. The CDR3 DNA is TGTGCCTGGAGGGGGGACGAGTATGAAAAACTGTTTTTT. Protein product: CAWRGDEYEKLFF. Together with reference TRBV30 and TRBJ1-4, the CDR3 gives the full variable domain: SQTIHQWPATLVQPVGSPLSLECTVEGTSNPNLYWYRQAAGRGLQLLFYSVGIGQISSEVPQNLSASRPQDRQFILSSKKLLLSDSGFYLCAWRGDEYEKLFFGSGTQLSVL.

The CDR3 here is CSVDFGGAAEKLFF. The CDR3 DNA sequence: TGCAGCGTTGATTTCGGGGGGGCGGCGGAAAAACTGTTTTTT. The V call is TRBV29-1, the J call TRBJ1-4; D perhaps matches TRBD1 (6 bases). Per the germline V gene, CDR1 is SQVTM and CDR2 is ANQGSEA. Trimming left V 3 bases short and J 8 bases short, with 16 bases between. The CDR3 sequence is 14 residues long.

This clonotype was seen a single time. The CDR3 protein is CASSAGSGQETQYF. CDR3 in DNA: TGTGCCAGCAGTGCAGGGAGTGGTCAAGAGACCCAGTACTTC. The chain couples TRBV25-1 to TRBJ2-5; D may be TRBD1 or TRBD2 (5 bases each). Germline values: CDR1 MGHDK, CDR2 SYGVNS. Trimming cost V 4 bases and J 2 bases, with 11 bases left between them. CDR3 length: 14 amino acids.

There are a few counts of this clonotype. CDR3 sequence reads: CAWKADGLAFEQYF. The DNA of the CDR3 is TGTGCCTGGAAAGCCGACGGACTAGCGTTCGAGCAGTACTTC. The V and J genes are TRBV30 and TRBJ2-7; 9 nucleotides align to TRBD2. The germline CDR1 and CDR2 sequences are GTSNPN and SVGIG (reference sequence). CDR3 size: 14 residues. Unmatched junction bases numbered 10, after V lost 4 bases and J lost 6 bases.

A few counts support this clonotype. V is TRBV7-9 and J is TRBJ2-7; the match to TRBD2 covers 9 bases. From germline, CDR1 is SEHNR and CDR2 FQNEAQ (reference sequence). V was clipped by 3 bases and J by 5 bases; unmatched bases: 8. The CDR3 extends over 15 amino acids. The CDR3 spells CASSFSGSSRHEQYF. The CDR3 nucleotides read TGTGCCAGCAGCTTTAGCGGGAGTTCACGCCACGAGCAGTACTTC.